This T cell receptor beta chain is from a study of T-cell reconstitution after alpha-beta-depleted transplantation in children. Molecular barcoding with unique molecular identifiers was used for the TCRbeta library. TCRdb used MiXCR to reprocess the PCR reads, holding one entry per CDR3 protein. The data contain about 130,000 distinct CDR3 sequences, approximately 8.7% of them singletons. This clonotype was counted between two and nine times. The antigen is not known. Study observations and caveats: When one year had passed after transplant, most T-cell counts and diversity came from newly produced T cells. Surviving recipient T cells and thymic progenitors accounted for the high day-60 TCRbeta diversity observed in some patients. In patients about two months after transplant, alpha-beta T cells reportedly arose from several hundred expanded graft clones.

The TCR was taken from a girl in the first two years of life who had a stem cell transplant for combined immunodeficiency, so the T cells may come from the graft donor. The material was PBMCs, mostly from graft donor cells, obtained 180 days after TCRalphabeta/CD19-depleted stem cell transplant.

The CDR3 loop reads CASSPGVWVYGYTF. Written as DNA, the CDR3 is TGTGCCAGCAGCCCGGGGGTCTGGGTCTATGGCTACACCTTC. The chain combines TRBV12-3 or TRBV12-4 with TRBJ1-2; D may be TRBD1 (5 bases). This CDR3 region has 14 residues. V was clipped by 6 bases and J by 4 bases, with 15 bases between them.